One and the same sample provided the 5 T cell receptor beta chains below, sequenced in a study of T cell responses to AZD1222 COVID-19 vaccine. Data came from immunoSEQ multiplex PCR; TCRdb stores just in-frame clones and leaves some out. The table records roughly 76,000 clones, around 86% of them present only once. Sequencing used peripheral blood, obtained on day 0 of AZD1222 vaccination. Receptors were obtained from an adult in good health.

As regards this clone: In the same sample, other DNA sequences code for this CDR3. The rearrangement uses TRBV28 and TRBJ2-7; the D is unclear. This CDR3 has 12 amino acids. Germline V gene lookup returns CDR1 MDHEN and CDR2 SYDVKM. The V end was cut by 2 bases, the J end by 1 base, with 3 bases between. The CDR3 here is CASSLESYEQYF. The CDR3 nucleotides read TGTGCCAGCAGTTTAGAGTCCTACGAGCAGTACTTC.

This chain links TRBV14 with TRBJ1-2; no reliable D call. V was pared by 0 bases and J by 8 bases, with 10 bases between. This CDR3 is 13 amino acids long. Germline CDR1 SGHDN, CDR2 FVKESK. The CDR3 sequence is CASSQDLRGGYTF. Here the CDR3 DNA reads TGTGCCAGCAGCCAAGACTTACGGGGAGGCTACACCTTC.

V is TRBV19 and J is TRBJ2-3, with 7 positions matching TRBD1. Germline V gene sequence: CDR1 LNHDA, CDR2 SQIVND (reference sequence). V was pared by 1 base and J by 2 bases, with 6 bases of the junction left unmatched. The CDR3 has 16 amino acids. The CDR3 sequence is CASSIARQGATDTQYF. For the CDR3, the DNA is TGTGCCAGTAGTATAGCCCGACAGGGTGCCACAGATACGCAGTATTTT.

The chain has TRBV2 and TRBJ1-3; no definite D call. Trimming left V 1 base short and J 2 bases short, with 6 bases between. Germline V gene lookup returns CDR1 SNHLY and CDR2 FYNNEI. There are 14 residues in the CDR3. CDR3: CASSEENTGNTIYF. The DNA for the CDR3 is TGTGCCAGCAGTGAAGAGAATACTGGAAACACCATATATTTT.

The gene calls are TRBV7-8 and TRBJ1-5; D gene unclear. Germline CDR1 and CDR2: SGHVS and FQNEAQ. The germline V and J ends were trimmed by 1 base and 0 bases, with 10 bases remaining between them. This CDR3 is built from 16 residues. Here the CDR3 reads CASSLGSLYSNQPQHF. CDR3 nucleotide sequence: TGTGCCAGCAGCTTAGGAAGCCTTTATAGCAATCAGCCCCAGCATTTT.